This T cell receptor (beta chain) was obtained from a study of blood T cell repertoires in COVID-19. Study background: The origin of the acute and convalescent COVID-19 samples was the United States, Italy and Spain. Sources were T cells, B-cell-depleted T cells, or PBMCs; the material itself was cDNA or gDNA.

The authors' processing: Reference gene primer amplification in the assay estimated nucleated cell counts. Only in-frame clones appear in the TCRdb table, and some are missing; sequencing was by immunoSEQ multiplex PCR. V and J calls plus clone size are reproduced from that table; the DNA served to infer D and trimming. In the table there are a few hundred thousand clones, approximately 86% of which are singletons. The length of the CDR3 is 15 residues. Patients in Seattle were enrolled during active infection, then followed longitudinally. The source material was peripheral blood. The source is a woman aged 50 to 60 with COVID-19, enrolled during active disease. The rearrangement uses TRBV21-1 and TRBJ2-7; the table's D gene call, TRBD2, was not cross checked with the DNA. TRBV21-1 is assigned pseudogene status. The CDR3 region has the DNA TGTGCCAGCAGCAAAGGCGGGCGACGAGCCTACGAGCAGTACGTC. Translated: CASSKGGRRAYEQYV.